This T cell receptor beta chain was identified in a study of regulatory T cells in long-lasting Graves disease. Study-level background: For a period under 3 months, newly diagnosed Graves' patients had taken antithyroid drugs.

TCR beta libraries were built with iRepertoire HTBI primers and Arm-PCR of CDR3 regions. From the multiplex PCR reads, TCRdb called clonotypes with MiXCR, one entry per CDR3 protein. This table holds roughly 610,000 distinct CDR3 sequences, roughly 16% found once. Study outcomes and limitations: Persistent disease exhibited a predilection for TRBV28, TRBJ1-2 and TRBJ2-5.

In germline, CDR1 is MNHGY, CDR2 SVAAGI. The CDR3 totals 17 residues. Trimming left V 3 bases short and J 5 bases short, with 23 bases between. The time point denotes: newly diagnosed GD, antithyroid drugs for less than 3 months. The TCR library was made from RNA that had been extracted from PBMCs in TRIzol. A volume of nine milliliters of peripheral blood was collected in EDTA tubes. This clonotype was seen only a few times. The antigen is undetermined. These same data were also listed under a study on T cells in Graves' hyperthyroidism and ophthalmopathy. From that report: HTBI primers were used for first-round RT-PCR of the TCR CDR3.

This TCR came from a woman younger than 45 with Graves disease. The chain carries TRBV6-9 and TRBJ2-7; no clear D gene. This specimen was peripheral blood mononuclear cells (PBMCs), taken at new diagnosis, from a patient treated with antithyroid drugs. CDR3 region: CASSYDALPIDNNEQYF. In nucleotides, the CDR3 is TGTGCCAGCAGTTACGACGCGTTACCCATCGACAACAACGAGCAGTACTTC.